The 29 T cell receptor beta chains listed next were all sequenced from one sample in a study of type 1 regulatory T cells. TCRdb called the reads again in MiXCR, with one record for every CDR3 protein. Among approximately 100,000 distinct CDR3 sequences listed, less than 40% were seen once. The sample was CD4+ T cells, either the whole sample or a sorted fraction (not recorded which). The receptors here all came from a human donor in good health.

V is TRBV14 and J is TRBJ2-1; TRBD2 is a possible D gene (5 bases). Trimming removed 4 bases from V and 8 bases from J, with 15 bases in between. Per the germline V gene, CDR1 is SGHDN and CDR2 is FVKESK. This CDR3 is built from 14 residues. DNA for the CDR3: TGTGCCAGCAGCCCACCAAGGGAGTTCGATGAGCAGTTCTTC. Protein sequence: CASSPPREFDEQFF.

Only a few counts were recorded for this clonotype. The rearrangement links TRBV7-2 to TRBJ2-3; D gene unclear. The CDR3 extends over 13 amino acids. Germline loops: CDR1 SGHTA, CDR2 FQGNSA. Trimming removed 4 bases at V and 5 bases at J, with 10 bases between. In nucleotides, the CDR3 is TGTGCCAGCAGCTCCATGGATCTAGATACGCAGTATTTT. Amino acids: CASSSMDLDTQYF.

This rearrangement joins TRBV20-1 to TRBJ2-1; the match to TRBD1 covers 7 bases. The ends lost 4 bases at V and 3 bases at J; junction bases unmatched: 9. The CDR3 covers 15 residues. The germline V gene has CDR1 DFQATT and CDR2 SNEGSKA (reference sequence). The CDR3 sequence: CSATHRGDHYNEQFF. In nucleotides, the CDR3 is TGCAGTGCTACTCACAGGGGTGACCACTACAATGAGCAGTTCTTC.

This clonotype was recorded a few times. The V and J genes are TRBV9 and TRBJ2-2; D uncertain. Between the trimmed V and J ends, which lost 1 base and 0 bases, there was a span of 10 bases. This CDR3 has 16 amino acids. Germline CDR1 and CDR2: SGDLS and YYNGEE. The CDR3 region has the DNA TGTGCCAGCAGCGTACTCGACTCGTCGAACACCGGGGAGCTGTTTTTT. It yields the protein CASSVLDSSNTGELFF.

This clonotype has only a few counts. The CDR3 coding sequence is TGCGCCAGCAGCTTGATAGACAGGACTAACAATGAGCAGTTCTTC. Translating gives CASSLIDRTNNEQFF. The V gene is TRBV5-1, the J gene TRBJ2-1; D may be TRBD1 or TRBD2 (6 bases each). The CDR3 has 15 amino acids. Between the trimmed V and J ends, which lost 1 base and 5 bases, there was a span of 13 bases. Germline CDR1 SGHRS, CDR2 YFSETQ.

The chain has TRBV20-1 and TRBJ2-1, with 11 bases that match TRBD2. V shed 3 bases and J 2 bases; nucleotides not matched to a gene: 3. Germline V gives CDR1 DFQATT, CDR2 SNEGSKA (reference sequence). This CDR3 has 15 amino acids. CDR3: CSASTSGGTYNEQFF. DNA for the CDR3: TGCAGTGCTAGTACTAGCGGGGGCACCTACAATGAGCAGTTCTTC.

The chain combines TRBV11-2 with TRBJ2-7; tentative D call: TRBD2 (5 bases). CDR1 is SGHAT, CDR2 FQNNGV, per germline. V lost 1 base to trimming and J lost 0 bases, with 10 bases between them. The CDR3 runs to 15 residues. CDR3 sequence reads: CASSLVAGLSYEQYF. CDR3 coding DNA: TGTGCCAGCAGCTTAGTTGCGGGTCTCTCCTACGAGCAGTACTTC.

The chain recombines TRBV11-2 with TRBJ2-5; 10 positions agree with TRBD2. Germline V gene data show CDR1 as SGHAT and CDR2 as FQNNGV. The CDR3 is made up of 13 amino acids. V dropped 4 bases and J dropped 4; count of bases not matched to a gene: 0. The CDR3: CASSSSGRETQYF. The CDR3 bases are TGTGCCAGCAGCTCTAGCGGGAGAGAGACCCAGTACTTC.

This clonotype showed up just a few times. The chain uses TRBV4-1 and TRBJ2-1, with 10 bases aligning to TRBD2. V shed 5 bases and J 4 bases; nucleotides not matched to a gene: 2. Germline CDR1 and CDR2: MGHRA and YSYEKL. The CDR3 extends over 14 amino acids. CDR3 in DNA: TGCGCCAGCAGCTTACTAGCGGGATACAATGAGCAGTTCTTC. Translated: CASSLLAGYNEQFF.

This clonotype was found a few times. This rearrangement joins TRBV3-1 to TRBJ2-7; a weak D match, TRBD1 (6 bases). The CDR3 runs 13 residues. Trimming took 4 bases from V and 7 from J, leaving 14 bases between them. CDR1 is LGHDT, CDR2 YNNKEL, per germline (reference sequence). This CDR3 is CASSPGQIFEQYF. Written as DNA, the CDR3 is TGTGCCAGCAGCCCTGGACAGATATTTGAGCAGTACTTC.

This clonotype has only a few counts. The chain employs TRBV7-2 and TRBJ2-3; D remains unclear. Germline V gene sequence: CDR1 SGHTA, CDR2 FQGNSA. The V gene lost 4 bases and the J gene lost 6 bases, with 11 bases spanning the gap. The CDR3 is made up of 13 amino acids. CDR3 sequence (DNA): TGTGCCAGCAGCTACAGCCGCCGGGATACGCAGTATTTT. Its protein is CASSYSRRDTQYF.

This clonotype was seen more than once but under ten times. The rearrangement joins TRBV4-2 to TRBJ2-7, with no clear D. Germline V gives CDR1 LGHNA, CDR2 YNFKEQ. The CDR3 loop spans 16 amino acids. V lost 0 bases to trimming and J lost 1 base, with 13 bases between them. The CDR3, as DNA: TGTGCCAGCAGCCAAGACGCCAGCCTGGCATCCTACGAGCAGTACTTC. It translates to CASSQDASLASYEQYF.

This clonotype was seen a few times. The CDR3 loop is CSVSVTEAFF. DNA for the CDR3: TGCAGCGTTTCTGTTACTGAAGCTTTCTTT. The chain uses TRBV29-1 and TRBJ1-1; D not certain. In germline, CDR1 is SQVTM, CDR2 ANQGSEA. The length of the CDR3 is 10 residues. Trimming pared 5 bases from V and 5 bases from J, leaving 6 bases between.

The chain links TRBV4-1 to TRBJ2-7, with a possible D match to TRBD2 (5 bases). The V end was cut by 1 base, the J end by 3 bases, with 10 bases between. Looked up from germline, CDR1 is MGHRA and CDR2 is YSYEKL. This CDR3 contains 14 residues. The CDR3, as DNA: TGCGCCAGCAGCCAAGCGGGAAGCAACTACGAGCAGTACTTC. Translating gives CASSQAGSNYEQYF.

The genes are TRBV18 and TRBJ1-2, with D perhaps matching TRBD1 (5 bases). Germline V gene data show CDR1 as KGHSH and CDR2 as LQKENI. This CDR3 has 14 amino acids. The V end lost 7 bases, the J end lost 2 bases, and 14 bases lay between the germline ends. The CDR3 region has the DNA TGTGCCAGCTTCCCCGGGGGTGGAAACTATGGCTACACCTTC. It encodes CASFPGGGNYGYTF. The full variable domain, in which reference TRBV18 and TRBJ1-2 provide the parts outside the CDR3, is NAGVMQNPRHLVRRRGQEARLRCSPMKGHSHVYWYRQLPEEGLKFMVYLQKENIIDESGMPKERFSAEFPKEGPSILRIQQVVRGDSAAYFCASFPGGGNYGYTFGSGTRLTVV.

V gene TRBV20-1 combines with J gene TRBJ1-1, with D possibly TRBD1 on 5 matching bases. Trimming took 6 bases from V and 1 from J, leaving 12 bases between them. There are 13 residues in the CDR3. CDR1 and CDR2 (germline): DFQATT, SNEGSKA (reference sequence). CDR3 sequence (DNA): TGCAGTGCCCCGGGGGATAGGAACACTGAAGCTTTCTTT. Protein product: CSAPGDRNTEAFF.

The V and J genes are TRBV27 and TRBJ2-4; D possibly corresponds to TRBD1 (5 bases). Germline CDR1 reads MNHEY; CDR2 reads SMNVEV (reference sequence). The ends were cut back, 5 bases at V and 6 bases at J, with 5 bases in the middle. The CDR3 loop spans 11 amino acids. CDR3 coding DNA: TGTGCCAGCAGTCAGGGAAACATTCAGTACTTC. This translates into CASSQGNIQYF.

The table lists this clonotype with a few counts. The rearrangement uses TRBV5-1 and TRBJ2-7; 8 nucleotides line up with TRBD2. From germline, CDR1 is SGHRS and CDR2 YFSETQ. The CDR3 loop spans 16 amino acids. Germline trimming cut 4 bases from V and 0 bases from J; bases unmatched to any gene: 9. CDR3 in DNA: TGCGCCAGCAGCCAACCCAGCGGGAGTATCTCCTACGAGCAGTACTTC. Its translation: CASSQPSGSISYEQYF.

The chain recombines TRBV20-1 with TRBJ2-2; 10 bases are shared with TRBD2. This CDR3 is built from 16 residues. Germline CDR1 and CDR2: DFQATT and SNEGSKA (reference sequence). V trimming: 0 bases; J trimming: 3 bases; junction bases outside the gene matches: 4. CDR3 residues: CSAREVGLADTGELFF. The CDR3 DNA reads TGCAGTGCTAGAGAGGTTGGACTAGCGGACACCGGGGAGCTGTTTTTT.

CDR3 nucleotide sequence: TGCGCCAGCAGCTCGCTACTAGCGGGAGTAGACAATGAGCAGTTCTTC. It yields the protein CASSSLLAGVDNEQFF. The rearrangement joins TRBV5-1 to TRBJ2-1; TRBD2 aligns across 11 bases. The CDR3 sequence is 16 residues long. J gave up 5 bases and V 3 bases, and 7 bases lay outside the gene matches. The germline V gene has CDR1 SGHRS and CDR2 YFSETQ.

J is TRBJ2-3 and V is TRBV29-1; D not resolved. Trimming stripped 4 bases from V and 1 base from J, with 9 bases between. CDR3 length: 13 residues. Germline loops: CDR1 SQVTM, CDR2 ANQGSEA. The CDR3 sequence: CSVVSQRTDTQYF. In DNA form, the CDR3 reads TGCAGCGTTGTTAGTCAGCGCACAGATACGCAGTATTTT.

J is TRBJ2-2 and V is TRBV14; D not resolved. The CDR3 is 14 residues long. With 6 bases removed from V and 0 bases from J, the gap between germline ends came to 8 bases. CDR1 is SGHDN and CDR2 is FVKESK in the germline V gene. CDR3 region: CASSLTANTGELFF. CDR3 in DNA: TGTGCCAGCAGTCTCACTGCGAACACCGGGGAGCTGTTTTTT. Full variable domain (missing parts from reference TRBV14 and TRBJ2-2): EAGVTQFPSHSVIEKGQTVTLRCDPISGHDNLYWYRRVMGKEIKFLLHFVKESKQDESGMPNNRFLAERTGGTYSTLKVQPAELEDSGVYFCASSLTANTGELFFGEGSRLTVL.

This clonotype was counted only a few times. The rearrangement joins TRBV7-7 to TRBJ2-2; TRBD1 might be the D (5 bases). Germline CDR1 SSHAT, CDR2 FNYEAQ (reference sequence). This CDR3 region has 13 residues. Trimming removed 1 base from V and 7 bases from J, with 7 bases in between. The CDR3 sequence is CASSLVRDGELFF. In DNA, the CDR3 is TGTGCCAGCAGCTTAGTCAGGGACGGGGAGCTGTTTTTT.

This chain uses TRBV7-9 with TRBJ1-1; D gene uncertain. CDR3 length: 12 amino acids. Trimming took off 5 bases at V and 4 bases at J, with 8 bases between the two ends. Germline V CDR1 and CDR2: SEHNR, FQNEAQ (reference sequence). In DNA form, the CDR3 reads TGTGCCAGCAGCATCCAACGCACTGAAGCTTTCTTT. Its translation: CASSIQRTEAFF. Filled out from reference TRBV7-9 and TRBJ1-1, the complete variable domain reads DTGVSQNPRHKITKRGQNVTFRCDPISEHNRLYWYRQTLGQGPEFLTYFQNEAQLEKSRLLSDRFSAERPKGSFSTLEIQRTEQGDSAMYLCASSIQRTEAFFGQGTRLTVV.

This clonotype turned up a few times. The genes are TRBV6-5 and TRBJ2-3, with D perhaps TRBD2 (6 bases). The ends were cut back, 5 bases at V and 5 bases at J, with 17 bases in the middle. The CDR3 is made up of 15 amino acids. From germline, CDR1 is MNHEY and CDR2 SVGAGI. CDR3 in amino acids: CASSGRGGSVDTQYF. CDR3 bases: TGTGCCAGCAGTGGACGTGGAGGGAGTGTAGATACGCAGTATTTT.

The chain couples TRBV7-2 to TRBJ2-5; D is ambiguous. The germline gives CDR1 SGHTA, CDR2 FQGNSA. The length of the CDR3 is 14 residues. Trimming shortened V by 0 bases and J by 8 bases, and 13 bases separated the two germline ends. The CDR3 nucleotides are TGTGCCAGCAGCTTAGCGCGAGGAACTGTAACCCAGTACTTC. The encoded protein is CASSLARGTVTQYF.

This chain joins TRBV20-1 and TRBJ2-3, with TRBD1 as a possible D gene (5 bases). The CDR3 consists of 15 residues. V lost 0 bases and J 2 bases, leaving 12 bases between the germline ends. CDR1 DFQATT and CDR2 SNEGSKA come from the germline V gene (reference sequence). For the CDR3, the DNA is TGCAGTGCTAGAGATAGCCACAGGTCCACAGATACGCAGTATTTT. This encodes CSARDSHRSTDTQYF.

In its sample, this clonotype was seen a few times. The gene calls are TRBV20-1 and TRBJ2-7, with 8 bases lining up with TRBD2. After removal of 6 bases from V and 0 bases from J, the junction contained 10 bases not matched to a gene. This CDR3 comprises 15 residues. From germline, CDR1 is DFQATT and CDR2 SNEGSKA (reference sequence). CDR3 sequence reads: CSAQKTSVSSYEQYF. As DNA, the CDR3 is TGCAGTGCGCAAAAGACTAGCGTAAGCTCCTACGAGCAGTACTTC.

This clonotype was recorded only once. The CDR3 protein is CSARDGSRYEQYF. The CDR3 DNA reads TGCAGTGCTAGAGACGGGAGTAGGTACGAGCAGTACTTC. The V gene is TRBV20-1, the J gene TRBJ2-7; perhaps TRBD2 as D (6 bases). This CDR3 is 13 amino acids long. The V end was cut by 0 bases, the J end by 4 bases, with 10 bases between. CDR1 is DFQATT, CDR2 SNEGSKA, per germline (reference sequence).